These T cell receptor beta chains were read from a single sample in a study of T-cell reconstitution after alpha-beta-depleted transplantation in children. TCRdb itself ran the PCR reads through MiXCR, one entry per CDR3 protein. This sample has 780,000 or so distinct CDR3 sequences, with about 15% found just once. The input for sequencing was PBMCs, mostly from graft donor cells, taken 360 days after TCRalphabeta/CD19-depleted stem cell transplant. Receptor source: a male patient between 10 and 17 years old who had a stem cell transplant for acute lymphoblastic leukemia, so the T cells may come from the graft donor. Both conserved end residues are part of each CDR3. D genes are given only for firm matches. Rows give clone size only sometimes, using once, few, many, or a class for an expanded clone.

V: TRBV5-1; size: NA; J: TRBJ2-1; D: NA; CDR3: CASSLVPEAEQFF; DNA: TGCGCCAGCAGCTTGGTCCCCGAGGCCGAGCAGTTCTTC
V: TRBV2; size: few; J: TRBJ1-1; D: NA; CDR3: CARGEVENTEAFF; DNA: TGTGCCAGGGGGGAGGTCGAGAACACTGAAGCTTTCTTT
V: TRBV12-3/TRBV12-4; size: NA; J: TRBJ1-6; D: TRBD1; CDR3: CASSRDRGLNSPLHF; DNA: TGTGCCAGCAGCCGGGACAGGGGCCTTAATTCACCCCTCCACTTT
V: TRBV20-1; size: few; J: TRBJ1-1; D: NA; CDR3: CSASRSGGNTEAFF; DNA: TGCAGTGCTAGCCGTTCCGGGGGGAACACTGAAGCTTTCTTT
V: TRBV12-3/TRBV12-4; size: many; J: TRBJ2-1; D: NA; CDR3: CASSSRLGGVRNEQFF; DNA: TGTGCCAGCAGTTCACGACTTGGGGGAGTAAGGAATGAGCAGTTCTTC
V: TRBV19; size: few; J: TRBJ2-2; D: NA; CDR3: CASSTGYTGELFF; DNA: TGTGCCAGTAGTACAGGGTACACCGGGGAGCTGTTTTTT
V: TRBV5-1; size: NA; J: TRBJ2-7; D: TRBD2; CDR3: CASSLLLAETYEQYF; DNA: TGCGCCAGCAGCTTGCTTCTAGCGGAGACCTACGAGCAGTACTTC
V: TRBV6-1; size: NA; J: TRBJ2-1; D: NA; CDR3: CASSEVWQGQNEQFF; DNA: TGTGCCAGCAGTGAAGTTTGGCAGGGGCAGAATGAGCAGTTCTTC
V: TRBV5-1; size: few; J: TRBJ2-7; D: TRBD1; CDR3: CASSLVGTGAYEQYF; DNA: TGCGCCAGCAGCTTGGTGGGGACAGGGGCCTACGAGCAGTACTTC
V: TRBV20-1; size: once; J: TRBJ2-1; D: NA; CDR3: CSATFLREVEQFF; DNA: TGCAGTGCTACCTTTCTCCGGGAAGTTGAGCAGTTCTTC
V: TRBV10-3; size: many; J: TRBJ2-3; D: NA; CDR3: CAISAELGGVADTQYF; DNA: TGTGCCATCAGTGCGGAACTTGGAGGGGTAGCAGATACGCAGTATTTT
V: TRBV30; size: few; J: TRBJ2-7; D: NA; CDR3: CAWSRDPPIYEQYF; DNA: TGTGCCTGGAGTAGGGATCCTCCGATCTACGAGCAGTACTTC
V: TRBV20-1; size: NA; J: TRBJ2-7; D: NA; CDR3: CSARGLFSSYEQYF; DNA: TGCAGTGCTCGAGGGCTATTTTCCTCCTACGAGCAGTACTTC
V: TRBV28; size: few; J: TRBJ2-6; D: TRBD1; CDR3: CASNSGGSGANVLTF; DNA: TGTGCCAGCAACTCAGGGGGATCTGGGGCCAACGTCCTGACTTTC
V: TRBV11-2; size: NA; J: TRBJ2-1; D: NA; CDR3: CASTLGTSPMRNEQFF; DNA: TGTGCCAGCACCCTAGGTACTAGTCCCATGAGGAATGAGCAGTTCTTC
V: TRBV20-1; size: few; J: TRBJ1-1; D: NA; CDR3: CSASPSGGLNTEAFF; DNA: TGCAGTGCTAGCCCCTCGGGGGGCTTGAACACTGAAGCTTTCTTT
V: TRBV29-1; size: NA; J: TRBJ2-7; D: TRBD1; CDR3: CSVAGQGREQYF; DNA: TGCAGCGTCGCTGGACAGGGACGGGAGCAGTACTTC
V: TRBV19; size: few; J: TRBJ2-5; D: TRBD1; CDR3: CASNPTGQGTQYF; DNA: TGTGCCAGTAACCCGACAGGGCAAGGGACCCAGTACTTC
V: TRBV3-1; size: NA; J: TRBJ1-2; D: NA; CDR3: CASSHPAGGSHGYTF; DNA: TGTGCCAGCAGCCACCCTGCGGGGGGGTCGCATGGCTACACCTTC
V: TRBV4-1; size: few; J: TRBJ1-3; D: NA; CDR3: CASSLEELAGNTIYF; DNA: TGCGCCAGCAGCCTAGAGGAATTGGCTGGAAACACCATATATTTT
V: TRBV7-8; size: NA; J: TRBJ2-7; D: NA; CDR3: CASSHASAGWVGEQYF; DNA: TGTGCCAGCAGCCACGCCTCGGCGGGATGGGTAGGCGAGCAGTACTTC
V: TRBV5-1; size: NA; J: TRBJ1-5; D: NA; CDR3: CASSSTGTSNQPQHF; DNA: TGCGCCAGCAGCTCCACCGGGACTAGCAATCAGCCCCAGCATTTT
V: TRBV24-1; size: NA; J: TRBJ2-2; D: NA; CDR3: CATSDPLGPGELFF; DNA: TGTGCCACCAGTGATCCACTAGGCCCCGGGGAGCTGTTTTTT
V: TRBV3-1; size: few; J: TRBJ2-3; D: NA; CDR3: CASSQDARGTDTQYF; DNA: TGTGCCAGCAGCCAAGATGCCCGCGGAACAGATACGCAGTATTTT
V: TRBV5-1; size: NA; J: TRBJ2-5; D: TRBD2; CDR3: CASSLAGLAGEVETQYF; DNA: TGCGCCAGCAGCTTGGCGGGGCTAGCGGGAGAGGTAGAGACCCAGTACTTC
V: TRBV5-1; size: few; J: TRBJ1-1; D: TRBD1; CDR3: CASSLEAGGVLGTEAFF; DNA: TGCGCCAGCAGCTTGGAGGCAGGGGGCGTCCTGGGCACTGAAGCTTTCTTT
V: TRBV12-5; size: few; J: TRBJ1-5; D: NA; CDR3: CASGRTRDTHQPQHF; DNA: TGTGCTAGTGGTAGGACCCGGGACACCCATCAGCCCCAGCATTTT
V: TRBV19; size: few; J: TRBJ2-2; D: NA; CDR3: CASSLRDSVGTGELFF; DNA: TGTGCCAGTAGTCTCCGGGACTCGGTGGGGACCGGGGAGCTGTTTTTT
V: TRBV29-1; size: NA; J: TRBJ2-7; D: NA; CDR3: CSVEGGEAPYEQYF; DNA: TGCAGCGTTGAAGGCGGAGAAGCTCCCTACGAGCAGTACTTC
V: TRBV7-2; size: few; J: TRBJ1-1; D: NA; CDR3: CASSYRGDEAFF; DNA: TGTGCCAGCAGCTACCGGGGGGATGAAGCTTTCTTT
V: TRBV18; size: NA; J: TRBJ1-4; D: NA; CDR3: CASSPRLESNEKLFF; DNA: TGTGCCAGCTCACCACGTCTAGAGTCTAATGAAAAACTGTTTTTT
V: TRBV5-1; size: NA; J: TRBJ2-7; D: NA; CDR3: CASSIRDGTYEQYF; DNA: TGCGCCAGCAGCATTCGGGACGGAACCTACGAGCAGTACTTC
V: TRBV7-2; size: few; J: TRBJ2-5; D: NA; CDR3: CASSPQLGTETQYF; DNA: TGTGCCAGCAGCCCCCAATTAGGGACAGAGACCCAGTACTTC
V: TRBV28; size: NA; J: TRBJ2-5; D: NA; CDR3: CASKARNQETQYF; DNA: TGTGCCAGCAAGGCAAGGAACCAAGAGACCCAGTACTTC
V: TRBV9; size: few; J: TRBJ1-3; D: NA; CDR3: CASSVVGGISGNTIYF; DNA: TGTGCCAGCAGCGTAGTGGGAGGCATCTCTGGAAACACCATATATTTT